This T cell receptor (beta chain) originates from a study of CD8 T cells in Susac syndrome. An input of roughly 0.45 to 1 ug of RNA was subjected to reverse transcription using random hexamers. TCRdb re-called the immunoSEQ multiplex PCR reads through MiXCR, storing one row per CDR3 protein. This sample yields around 200,000 distinct CDR3 sequences, of which about 94% are seen a single time; approximately 0.098% belongs to the top ten. CDR3 length equals 15 residues. Between the trimmed V and J ends, which lost 4 bases and 7 bases, there was a span of 19 bases. Per germline, CDR1 LGHDT and CDR2 YNNKEL (reference sequence).

The specimen was CD4+ T cells from PBMCs. This TCR was recovered from a human donor with Susac syndrome. The V gene is TRBV3-1, the J gene TRBJ2-5; the D gene is possibly TRBD2 (6 bases). CDR3 sequence reads: CASSPRARGAGTQYF. In DNA, the CDR3 is TGTGCCAGCAGCCCCAGGGCGCGGGGTGCGGGGACCCAGTACTTC.